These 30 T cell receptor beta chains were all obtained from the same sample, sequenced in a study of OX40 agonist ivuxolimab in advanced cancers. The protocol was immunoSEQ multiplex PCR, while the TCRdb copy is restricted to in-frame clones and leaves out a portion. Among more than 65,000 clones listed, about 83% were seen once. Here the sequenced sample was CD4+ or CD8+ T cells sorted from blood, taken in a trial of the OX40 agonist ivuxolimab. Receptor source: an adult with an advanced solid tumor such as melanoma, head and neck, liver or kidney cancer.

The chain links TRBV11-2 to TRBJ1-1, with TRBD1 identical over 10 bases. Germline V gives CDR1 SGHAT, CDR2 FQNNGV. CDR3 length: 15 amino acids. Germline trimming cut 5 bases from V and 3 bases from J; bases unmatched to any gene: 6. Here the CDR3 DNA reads TGTGCCAGCAGCCCTCGGACAGGGGGTGACACTGAAGCTTTCTTT. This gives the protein CASSPRTGGDTEAFF.

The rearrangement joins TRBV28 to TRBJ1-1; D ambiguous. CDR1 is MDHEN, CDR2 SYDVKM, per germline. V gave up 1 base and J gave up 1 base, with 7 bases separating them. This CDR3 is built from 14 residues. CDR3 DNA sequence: TGTGCCAGCAGTTTATTCCGGCAGAACACTGAAGCTTTCTTT. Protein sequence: CASSLFRQNTEAFF.

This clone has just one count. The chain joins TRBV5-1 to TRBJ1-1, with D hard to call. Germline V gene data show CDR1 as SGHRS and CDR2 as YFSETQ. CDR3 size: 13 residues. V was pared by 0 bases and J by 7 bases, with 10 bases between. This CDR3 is CASSLGQDLEAFF. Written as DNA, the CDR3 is TGCGCCAGCAGCTTGGGGCAGGACCTTGAAGCTTTCTTT.

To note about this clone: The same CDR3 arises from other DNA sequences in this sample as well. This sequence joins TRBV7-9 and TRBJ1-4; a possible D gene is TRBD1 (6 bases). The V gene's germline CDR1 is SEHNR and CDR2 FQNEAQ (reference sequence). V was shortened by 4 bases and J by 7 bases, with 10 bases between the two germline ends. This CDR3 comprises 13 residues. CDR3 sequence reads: CASSSSGAEKLFF. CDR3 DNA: TGTGCCAGCAGCTCGTCAGGGGCTGAAAAACTGTTTTTT.

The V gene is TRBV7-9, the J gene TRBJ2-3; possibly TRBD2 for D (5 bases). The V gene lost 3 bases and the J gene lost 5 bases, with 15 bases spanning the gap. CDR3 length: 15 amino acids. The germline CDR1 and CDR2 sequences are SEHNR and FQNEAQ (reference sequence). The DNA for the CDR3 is TGTGCCAGCAGCTTGTCCTCTCAACGGGGAGATACGCAGTATTTT. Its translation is CASSLSSQRGDTQYF.

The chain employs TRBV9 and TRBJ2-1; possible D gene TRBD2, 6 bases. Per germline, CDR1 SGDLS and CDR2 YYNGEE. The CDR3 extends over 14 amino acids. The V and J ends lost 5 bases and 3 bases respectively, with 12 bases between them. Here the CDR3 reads CASSTIADYNEQFF. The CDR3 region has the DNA TGTGCCAGCAGTACAATAGCGGACTACAATGAGCAGTTCTTC. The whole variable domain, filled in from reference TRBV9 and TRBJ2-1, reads DSGVTQTPKHLITATGQRVTLRCSPRSGDLSVYWYQQSLDQGLQFLIQYYNGEERAKGNILERFSAQQFPDLHSELNLSSLELGDSALYFCASSTIADYNEQFFGPGTRLTVL.

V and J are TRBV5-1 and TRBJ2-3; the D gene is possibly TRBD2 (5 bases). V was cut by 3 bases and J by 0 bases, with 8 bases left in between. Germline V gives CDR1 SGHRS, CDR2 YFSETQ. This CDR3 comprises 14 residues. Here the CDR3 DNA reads TGCGCCAGCAGCTGGGGAGCTAGCACAGATACGCAGTATTTT. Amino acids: CASSWGASTDTQYF.

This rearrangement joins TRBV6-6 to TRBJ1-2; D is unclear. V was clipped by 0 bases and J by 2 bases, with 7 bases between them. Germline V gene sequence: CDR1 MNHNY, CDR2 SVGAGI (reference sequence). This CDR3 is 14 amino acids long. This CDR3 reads CASSYSLDNYGYTF. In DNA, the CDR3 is TGTGCCAGCAGTTACTCCCTTGACAACTATGGCTACACCTTC.

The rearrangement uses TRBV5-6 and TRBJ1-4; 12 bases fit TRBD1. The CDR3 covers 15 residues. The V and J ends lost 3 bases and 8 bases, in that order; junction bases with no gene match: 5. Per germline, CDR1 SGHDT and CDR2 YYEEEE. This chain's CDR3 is CASSSPGQGAEKLFF. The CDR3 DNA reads TGTGCCAGCAGCTCACCGGGACAGGGGGCAGAAAAACTGTTTTTT.

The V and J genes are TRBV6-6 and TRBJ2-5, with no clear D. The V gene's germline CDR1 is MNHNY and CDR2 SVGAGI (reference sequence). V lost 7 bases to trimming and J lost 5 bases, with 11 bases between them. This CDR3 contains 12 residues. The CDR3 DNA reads TGTGCCAGCACCGGACCAGTTGAGACCCAGTACTTC. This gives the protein CASTGPVETQYF.

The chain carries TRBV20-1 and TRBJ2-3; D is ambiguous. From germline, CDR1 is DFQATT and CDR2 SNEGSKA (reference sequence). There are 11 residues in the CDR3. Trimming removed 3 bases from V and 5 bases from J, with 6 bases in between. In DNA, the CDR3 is TGCAGTGCTAGGAAGGGAGATACGCAGTATTTT. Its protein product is CSARKGDTQYF.

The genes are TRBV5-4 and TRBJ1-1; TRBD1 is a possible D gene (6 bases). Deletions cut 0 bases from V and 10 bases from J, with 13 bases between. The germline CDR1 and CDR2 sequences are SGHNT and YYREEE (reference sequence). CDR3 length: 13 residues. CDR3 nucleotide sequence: TGTGCCAGCAGCTTGGATCTCGAGGGGGTAGCTTTCTTT. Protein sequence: CASSLDLEGVAFF.

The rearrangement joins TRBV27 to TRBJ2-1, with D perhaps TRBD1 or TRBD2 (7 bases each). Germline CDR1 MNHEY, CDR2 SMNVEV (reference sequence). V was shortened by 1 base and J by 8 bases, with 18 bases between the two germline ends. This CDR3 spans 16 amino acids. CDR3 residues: CASSLLRAGGGYEQFF. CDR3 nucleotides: TGTGCCAGCAGTTTATTACGCGCAGGGGGGGGTTATGAGCAGTTCTTC.

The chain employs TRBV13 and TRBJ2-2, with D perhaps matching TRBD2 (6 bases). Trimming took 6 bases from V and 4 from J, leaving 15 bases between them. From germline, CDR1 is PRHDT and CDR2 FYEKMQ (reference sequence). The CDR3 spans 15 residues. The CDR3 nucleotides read TGTGCCAGCAGGAGCTCGGGAGAAGGCACCGGGGAGCTGTTTTTT. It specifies CASRSSGEGTGELFF.

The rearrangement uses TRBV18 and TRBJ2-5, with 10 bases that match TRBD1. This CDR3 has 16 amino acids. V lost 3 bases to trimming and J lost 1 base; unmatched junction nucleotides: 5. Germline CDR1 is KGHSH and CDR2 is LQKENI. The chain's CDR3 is CASSPGQGYGQETQYF. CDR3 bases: TGTGCCAGCTCACCGGGACAGGGGTATGGCCAAGAGACCCAGTACTTC.

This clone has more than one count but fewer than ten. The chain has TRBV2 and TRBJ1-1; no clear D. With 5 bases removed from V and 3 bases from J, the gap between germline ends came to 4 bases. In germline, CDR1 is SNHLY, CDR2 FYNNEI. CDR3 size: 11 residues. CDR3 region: CASSYHTEAFF. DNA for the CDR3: TGTGCCAGCAGTTACCACACTGAAGCTTTCTTT.

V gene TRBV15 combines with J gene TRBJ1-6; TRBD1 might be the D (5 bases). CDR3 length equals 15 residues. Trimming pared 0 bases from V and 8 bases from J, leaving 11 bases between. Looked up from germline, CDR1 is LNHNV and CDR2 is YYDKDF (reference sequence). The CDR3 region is CATSRDGGVDSPLHF. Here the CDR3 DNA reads TGTGCCACCAGCAGAGATGGAGGGGTTGATTCACCCCTCCACTTT.

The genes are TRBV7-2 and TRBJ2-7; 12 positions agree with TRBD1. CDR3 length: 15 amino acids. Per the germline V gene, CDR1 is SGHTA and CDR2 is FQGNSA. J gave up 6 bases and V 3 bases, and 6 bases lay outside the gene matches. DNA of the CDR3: TGTGCCAGCAGCTTTATGGGGACAGGGGGCTCCGAGCAGTACTTC. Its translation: CASSFMGTGGSEQYF.

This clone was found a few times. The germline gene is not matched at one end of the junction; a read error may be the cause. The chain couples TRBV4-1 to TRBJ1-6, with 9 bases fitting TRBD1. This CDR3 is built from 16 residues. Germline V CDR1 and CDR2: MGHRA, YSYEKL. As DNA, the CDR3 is TGCGCCAGCAGTCAAGGACAGGGGATGACTGGTTCACCCCTCCACTTT. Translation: CASSQGQGMTGSPLHF.

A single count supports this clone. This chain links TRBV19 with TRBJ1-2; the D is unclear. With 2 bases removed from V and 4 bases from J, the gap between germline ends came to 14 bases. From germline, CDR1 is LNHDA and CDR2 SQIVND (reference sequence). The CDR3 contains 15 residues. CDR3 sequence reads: CASSIYYTSLYGYTF. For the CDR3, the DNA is TGTGCCAGTAGTATATATTATACCTCCCTCTATGGCTACACCTTC.

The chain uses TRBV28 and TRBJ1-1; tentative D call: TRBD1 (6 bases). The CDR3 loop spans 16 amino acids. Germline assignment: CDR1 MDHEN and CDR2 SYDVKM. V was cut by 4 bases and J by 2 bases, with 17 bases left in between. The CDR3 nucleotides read TGTGCCAGCAGTTCTCCGGGGGCAGGGCCCAACACTGAAGCTTTCTTT. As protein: CASSSPGAGPNTEAFF.

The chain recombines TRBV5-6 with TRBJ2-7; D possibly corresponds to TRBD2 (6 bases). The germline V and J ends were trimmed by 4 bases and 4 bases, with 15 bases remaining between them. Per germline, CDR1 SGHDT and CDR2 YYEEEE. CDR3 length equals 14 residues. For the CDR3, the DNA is TGTGCCAGCAGCAACTCACTAGCTTGGTACGAGCAGTACTTC. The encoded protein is CASSNSLAWYEQYF.

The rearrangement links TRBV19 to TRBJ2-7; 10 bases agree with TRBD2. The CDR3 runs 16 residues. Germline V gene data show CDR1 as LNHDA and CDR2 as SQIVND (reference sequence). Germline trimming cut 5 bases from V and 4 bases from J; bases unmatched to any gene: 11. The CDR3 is CASSYLAGDSLYEQYF. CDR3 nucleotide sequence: TGTGCCAGTAGTTATCTAGCGGGAGATTCTCTGTACGAGCAGTACTTC.

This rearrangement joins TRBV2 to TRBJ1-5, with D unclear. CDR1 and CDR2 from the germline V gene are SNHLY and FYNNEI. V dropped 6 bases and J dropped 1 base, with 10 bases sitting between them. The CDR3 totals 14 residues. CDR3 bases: TGTGCCAGCAGCGGGGAAGTCAGCAATCAGCCCCAGCATTTT. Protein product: CASSGEVSNQPQHF. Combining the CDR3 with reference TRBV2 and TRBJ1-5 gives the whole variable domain EPEVTQTPSHQVTQMGQEVILRCVPISNHLYFYWYRQILGQKVEFLVSFYNNEISEKSEIFDDQFSVERPDGSNFTLKIRSTKLEDSAMYFCASSGEVSNQPQHFGDGTRLSIL.

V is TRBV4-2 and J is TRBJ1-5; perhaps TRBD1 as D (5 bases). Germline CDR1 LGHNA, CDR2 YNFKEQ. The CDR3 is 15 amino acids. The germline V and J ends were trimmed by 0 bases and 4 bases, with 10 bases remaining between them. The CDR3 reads CASSQDEGSNQPQHF. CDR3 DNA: TGTGCCAGCAGCCAAGACGAGGGGTCGAATCAGCCCCAGCATTTT.

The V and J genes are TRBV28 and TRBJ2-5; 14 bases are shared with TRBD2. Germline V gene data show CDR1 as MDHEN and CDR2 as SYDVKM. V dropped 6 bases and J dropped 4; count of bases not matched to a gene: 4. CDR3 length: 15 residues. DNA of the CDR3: TGTGCCAGCAGAGAGGGGACTAGCGGGGGAGAGACCCAGTACTTC. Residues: CASREGTSGGETQYF.

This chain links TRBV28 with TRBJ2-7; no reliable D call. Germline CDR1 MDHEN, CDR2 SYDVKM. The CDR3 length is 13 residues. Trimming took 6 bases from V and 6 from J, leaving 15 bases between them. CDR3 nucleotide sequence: TGTGCCAGCAGCCCAGTCTTAGCCCCCGAGCAGTACTTC. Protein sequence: CASSPVLAPEQYF. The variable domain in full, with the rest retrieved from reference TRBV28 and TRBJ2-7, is DVKVTQSSRYLVKRTGEKVFLECVQDMDHENMFWYRQDPGLGLRLIYFSYDVKMKEKGDIPEGYSVSREKKERFSLILESASTNQTSMYLCASSPVLAPEQYFGPGTRLTVT.

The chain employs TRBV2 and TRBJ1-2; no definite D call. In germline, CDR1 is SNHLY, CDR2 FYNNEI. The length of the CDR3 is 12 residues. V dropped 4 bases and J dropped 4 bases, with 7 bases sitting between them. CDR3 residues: CASSARGYGYTF. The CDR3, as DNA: TGTGCCAGCAGTGCCCGGGGCTATGGCTACACCTTC.

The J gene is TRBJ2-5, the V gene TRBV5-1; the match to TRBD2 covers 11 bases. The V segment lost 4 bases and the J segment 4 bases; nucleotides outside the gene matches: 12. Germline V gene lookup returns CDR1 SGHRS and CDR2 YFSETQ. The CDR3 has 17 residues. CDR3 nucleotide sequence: TGCGCCAGCAGCCCGGGAAGGGCTAGCGGGGGGCGAGAGACCCAGTACTTC. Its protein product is CASSPGRASGGRETQYF.

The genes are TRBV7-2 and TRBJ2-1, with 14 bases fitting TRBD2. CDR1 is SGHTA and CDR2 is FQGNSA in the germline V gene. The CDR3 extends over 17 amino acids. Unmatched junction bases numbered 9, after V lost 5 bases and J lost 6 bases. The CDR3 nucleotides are TGTGCCAGCAGCCGAACGACTAGCGGGGGGGCGGGCAATGAGCAGTTCTTC. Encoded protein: CASSRTTSGGAGNEQFF.